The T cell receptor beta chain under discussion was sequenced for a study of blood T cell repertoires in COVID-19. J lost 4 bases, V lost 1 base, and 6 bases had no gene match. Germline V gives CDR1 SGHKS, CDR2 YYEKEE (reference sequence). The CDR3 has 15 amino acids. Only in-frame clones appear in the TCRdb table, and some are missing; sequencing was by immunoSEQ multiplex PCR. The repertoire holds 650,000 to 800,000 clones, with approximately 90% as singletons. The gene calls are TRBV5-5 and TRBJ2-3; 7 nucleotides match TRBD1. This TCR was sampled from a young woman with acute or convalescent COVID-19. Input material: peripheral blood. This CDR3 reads CASSLPQGDADTQYF. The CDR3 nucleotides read TGTGCCAGCAGCTTGCCCCAGGGGGACGCAGATACGCAGTATTTT.